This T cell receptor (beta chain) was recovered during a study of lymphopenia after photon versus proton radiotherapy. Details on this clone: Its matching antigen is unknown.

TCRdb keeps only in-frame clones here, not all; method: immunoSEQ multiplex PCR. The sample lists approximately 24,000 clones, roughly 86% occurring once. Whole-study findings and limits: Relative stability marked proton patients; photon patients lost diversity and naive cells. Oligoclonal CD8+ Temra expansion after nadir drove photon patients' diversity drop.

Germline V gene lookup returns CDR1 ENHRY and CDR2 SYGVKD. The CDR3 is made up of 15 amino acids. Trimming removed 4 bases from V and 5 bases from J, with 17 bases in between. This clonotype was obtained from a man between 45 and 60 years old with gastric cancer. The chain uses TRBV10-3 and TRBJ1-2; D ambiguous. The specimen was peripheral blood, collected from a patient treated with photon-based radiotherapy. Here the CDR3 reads CAISGAGPQEYGYTF. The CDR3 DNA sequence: TGTGCCATCAGTGGGGCAGGCCCACAAGAATATGGCTACACCTTC.